These 14 T cell receptor beta chains share one sample of origin, sequenced in a study of shared clonotypes between healthy human individuals. Repertoires were generated with immunoSEQ multiplex PCR, while TCRdb's copy carries only in-frame clones and drops some. Counted here are some 2,000,000 clones, roughly 96% occurring once; the ten biggest clones make up roughly 0.13%. What was sequenced was naive CD4+ T cells sorted from blood. Subset specified: CD45RA+ positively selected. The source of these receptors is a man in his late teens or twenties in good health.

The V call is TRBV25-1, the J call TRBJ2-7, with D possibly TRBD2 on 5 matching bases. V lost 4 bases and J 6 bases, leaving 16 bases between the germline ends. In germline, CDR1 is MGHDK, CDR2 SYGVNS. The CDR3 consists of 14 residues. The CDR3 loop reads CASSAASLEFEQYF. The CDR3 region has the DNA TGTGCCAGCAGTGCAGCTAGCCTAGAGTTCGAGCAGTACTTC.

This chain links TRBV5-8 with TRBJ2-3; 10 nucleotides line up with TRBD2. V lost 4 bases and J lost 3; bases outside the gene matches: 2. This CDR3 comprises 14 residues. Germline CDR1 SGHTS, CDR2 YDEGEE. The CDR3 bases are TGTGCCAGCAGCCCAGCGGGAGGGACAGATACGCAGTATTTT. This translates into CASSPAGGTDTQYF.

The chain links TRBV29-1 to TRBJ2-5; maybe TRBD1 (7 bases). The length of the CDR3 is 13 residues. CDR1 is SQVTM and CDR2 is ANQGSEA in the germline V gene. The V end was cut by 7 bases, the J end by 5 bases, with 17 bases between. CDR3 loop: CSALGGGSETQYF. For the CDR3, the DNA is TGCAGCGCCCTTGGAGGGGGCTCTGAGACCCAGTACTTC.

The V gene is TRBV23-1, the J gene TRBJ1-3; no reliable D call. TRBV23-1 is filed as an ORF, its function uncertain. V dropped 3 bases and J dropped 0 bases, with 6 bases sitting between them. CDR3 length: 14 residues. This CDR3 is CASSHHSSGNTIYF. The CDR3 region has the DNA TGCGCCAGCAGTCATCATAGCTCTGGAAACACCATATATTTT.

The chain links TRBV5-1 to TRBJ2-5; D is unresolved. Between the trimmed V and J ends, which lost 6 bases and 5 bases, there was a span of 11 bases. The CDR3 is made up of 12 amino acids. The germline gives CDR1 SGHRS, CDR2 YFSETQ. CDR3 nucleotides: TGCGCCAGCAAAACCAGCTTGGAGACCCAGTACTTC. This gives the protein CASKTSLETQYF. Variable domain in full (rest from reference TRBV5-1 and TRBJ2-5): KAGVTQTPRYLIKTRGQQVTLSCSPISGHRSVSWYQQTPGQGLQFLFEYFSETQRNKGNFPGRFSGRQFSNSRSEMNVSTLELGDSALYLCASKTSLETQYFGPGTRLLVL.

The genes are TRBV18 and TRBJ2-7; D unresolved. V lost 3 bases, J lost 2 bases, and 11 bases lay in between. Germline values: CDR1 KGHSH, CDR2 LQKENI. The length of the CDR3 is 14 residues. CDR3 nucleotides: TGTGCCAGCTCACCTACCCTTCCCCCCTACGAGCAGTACTTC. This encodes CASSPTLPPYEQYF.

The gene calls are TRBV18 and TRBJ2-3; D is undetermined. V was shortened by 1 base and J by 2 bases, with 10 bases between the two germline ends. This CDR3 region has 15 residues. In germline, CDR1 is KGHSH, CDR2 LQKENI. Here the CDR3 DNA reads TGTGCCAGCTCACCACGAGCGCAGATCACAGATACGCAGTATTTT. It codes for CASSPRAQITDTQYF.

The CDR3, as DNA: TGCGCCAGCAGTAGGGACAGAGACACTGAAGCTTTCTTT. Translation: CASSRDRDTEAFF. This chain uses TRBV10-1 with TRBJ1-1, with 7 bases lining up with TRBD1. The CDR3 consists of 13 residues. Germline CDR1 reads WNHNN; CDR2 reads SYGVQD (reference sequence). J lost 3 bases, V lost 5 bases, and 3 bases had no gene match.

V and J are TRBV19 and TRBJ1-6; maybe TRBD1 (5 bases). V lost 4 bases and J 7 bases, leaving 11 bases between the germline ends. The CDR3 extends over 14 amino acids. From germline, CDR1 is LNHDA and CDR2 SQIVND (reference sequence). The CDR3 DNA is TGTGCCAGTAGTAAGGTCGGGGCGAATTCACCCCTCCACTTT. Translating it yields CASSKVGANSPLHF.

The chain links TRBV6-1 to TRBJ1-2; perhaps TRBD1 as D (6 bases). This CDR3 has 13 amino acids. Germline assignment: CDR1 MNHNS and CDR2 SASEGT. V gave up 10 bases and J gave up 7 bases, with 19 bases separating them. CDR3 loop: CATTLQGSSGYTF. The DNA of the CDR3 is TGTGCCACGACTCTACAGGGATCCTCTGGCTACACCTTC.

The chain employs TRBV5-1 and TRBJ2-7; TRBD1 might be the D (5 bases). This CDR3 spans 15 amino acids. Trimming shortened V by 4 bases and J by 0 bases, and 14 bases separated the two germline ends. Germline V CDR1 and CDR2: SGHRS, YFSETQ. The CDR3: CASSQGGSSSYEQYF. CDR3 bases: TGCGCCAGCAGCCAGGGCGGTAGTAGCTCCTACGAGCAGTACTTC.

The V call is TRBV30, the J call TRBJ1-4; TRBD1 is a possible D gene (5 bases). The CDR3 extends over 14 amino acids. V lost 1 base, J lost 7 bases, and 13 bases lay in between. The germline CDR1 and CDR2 sequences are GTSNPN and SVGIG (reference sequence). As DNA, the CDR3 is TGTGCCTGGAGTGCGGGACTGGCGGGTGAAAAACTGTTTTTT. It translates to CAWSAGLAGEKLFF.

This sequence joins TRBV6-6 and TRBJ1-6, with a weak D call TRBD1 (6 bases). The V gene's germline CDR1 is MNHNY and CDR2 SVGAGI (reference sequence). Trimming cost V 2 bases and J 0 bases, with 8 bases left between them. The CDR3 totals 16 residues. CDR3 loop: CASSYEGGSYNSPLHF. The CDR3 nucleotides read TGTGCCAGCAGTTACGAGGGGGGCTCCTATAATTCACCCCTCCACTTT.

This chain connects TRBV7-9 to TRBJ2-7; 9 bases align to TRBD1. The CDR3 loop spans 16 amino acids. Germline CDR1 reads SEHNR; CDR2 reads FQNEAQ (reference sequence). J lost 5 bases, V lost 2 bases, and 10 bases had no gene match. The CDR3 nucleotides are TGTGCCAGCAGCTTACTCCCTGGACAGGGGAGGCACGAGCAGTACTTC. This gives the protein CASSLLPGQGRHEQYF.